This T cell receptor (beta chain) originates from a study of blood T cell repertoires in COVID-19. Across the whole study: Sources were T cells, B-cell-depleted T cells, or PBMCs; the material itself was cDNA or gDNA.

Measured with immunoSEQ multiplex PCR; TCRdb has only the in-frame clones, and not every one. There are 150,000 or so clones in the sample; about 88% occur only once, and 25% to 30% lies in the top ten. In germline, CDR1 is LNHDA, CDR2 SQIVND (reference sequence). Germline trimming cut 3 bases from V and 5 bases from J; bases unmatched to any gene: 10. This CDR3 region has 16 residues. The rearrangement uses TRBV19 and TRBJ2-5; TRBD2 matches at 9 bases. What was sequenced was peripheral blood. The TCR originated in a man in his sixties with acute or convalescent COVID-19. The CDR3 loop is CASSISLLAGRETQYF. In nucleotides, the CDR3 is TGTGCCAGTAGTATTTCCCTTCTAGCGGGGAGGGAGACCCAGTACTTC.